The 6 T cell receptor beta chains reported below all come from one sample, sequenced in a study of radiotherapy plus CTLA-4 blockade in lung cancer. The repertoire was sequenced with immunoSEQ multiplex PCR; TCRdb's copy has only in-frame clones and lacks some. Among under 50,000 clones listed, around 85% were seen once. The source was peripheral blood, collected from a patient treated with radiotherapy plus ipilimumab. All receptors derive from a human donor with non-small cell lung cancer whose response to radiotherapy plus ipilimumab could not be evaluated.

The chain is built from TRBV7-7 and TRBJ2-1; no clear D. This CDR3 is built from 14 residues. Looked up from germline, CDR1 is SSHAT and CDR2 is FNYEAQ (reference sequence). The CDR3 nucleotides read TGTGCTAGCTCGAGAGGTATCTCCTACAATGAGCAGTTCTTC. Its protein product is CASSRGISYNEQFF.

The V call is TRBV7-6, the J call TRBJ2-7; D unresolved. Germline CDR1 is SGHVS and CDR2 is FNYEAQ. This CDR3 is built from 13 residues. V shed 0 bases and J shed 7 bases, with 10 bases lying between them. The CDR3 reads CASSLASLSEQYF. The CDR3 bases are TGTGCCAGCAGCTTAGCGTCCCTGTCTGAGCAGTACTTC.

J is TRBJ2-1 and V is TRBV19; 12 bases agree with TRBD2. Germline trimming cut 4 bases from V and 10 bases from J; bases unmatched to any gene: 8. The CDR3 has 15 residues. Germline V CDR1 and CDR2: LNHDA, SQIVND (reference sequence). This chain's CDR3 is CASSKATSGRQEQFF. As DNA, the CDR3 is TGTGCCAGTAGTAAGGCGACTAGCGGGAGACAGGAGCAGTTCTTC.

V gene TRBV7-6 combines with J gene TRBJ2-3; D not certain. The germline V gene encodes CDR1 SGHVS and CDR2 FNYEAQ. V was clipped by 1 base and J by 6 bases, with 11 bases between them. CDR3 length: 14 residues. For the CDR3, the DNA is TGTGCCAGCAGCTTAGAGCAGGTTGGGGATACGCAGTATTTT. Translated: CASSLEQVGDTQYF.

The chain has TRBV7-8 and TRBJ2-1, with a weak D call TRBD2 (7 bases). CDR1 and CDR2 from the germline V gene are SGHVS and FQNEAQ. Trimming left V 5 bases short and J 3 bases short, with 11 bases between. This CDR3 has 14 amino acids. This CDR3 is CASSKGGSYNEQFF. In DNA form, the CDR3 reads TGTGCCAGCAGCAAGGGGGGGAGCTACAATGAGCAGTTCTTC. The full variable domain, completed using reference TRBV7-8 and TRBJ2-1, is GAGVSQSPRYKVAKRGQDVALRCDPISGHVSLFWYQQALGQGPEFLTYFQNEAQLDKSGLPSDRFFAERPEGSVSTLKIQRTQQEDSAVYLCASSKGGSYNEQFFGPGTRLTVL.

This sequence joins TRBV6-6 and TRBJ1-4, with D unclear. The germline V gene has CDR1 MNHNY and CDR2 SVGAGI (reference sequence). The CDR3 has 15 amino acids. V lost 6 bases and J 7 bases, leaving 18 bases between the germline ends. The CDR3: CASSPSGGFGEKLFF. DNA for the CDR3: TGTGCCAGCAGCCCTAGTGGTGGGTTTGGTGAAAAACTGTTTTTT.